The clone carrying this T cell receptor beta chain was counted between two and nine times. Antigen specificity is unknown. This record comes from a study of vaccination and CD4 T cells after COVID-19. Study information: For each participant, vaccination comprised two doses of either the BNT162b2 or the mRNA-1273 vaccine. With a range of 35 to 161, the median interval from diagnosis to drawing post-COVID samples was approximately 100 days. Cultures serving as controls received a peptide pool (CEFX or HIV-1 Nef) or no peptide.

Treatment: approximately nine-day PBMC culture with coronavirus spike peptide pools or control peptides (ViraFEST assay). Sequenced with the Oncomine TCR Beta short-read assay was DNA taken from cultured CD4+ T cells. Using its own MiXCR run on the PCR reads, TCRdb lists one record per CDR3 protein. The sample lists around 26,000 distinct CDR3 sequences, about 64% occurring once. Study-wide findings and caveats: Among reactive clones from convalescent patients, a median approximately 86% appeared only post-vaccination.

The CDR3 covers 12 residues. Germline CDR1 reads DFQATT; CDR2 reads SNEGSKA (reference sequence). Trimming removed 6 bases from V and 5 bases from J, with 13 bases in between. This TCR derives from a human donor who had recovered from COVID-19. What was sequenced was CD4+ T cells from blood, cultured in vitro. The chain is built from TRBV20-1 and TRBJ1-2, with D perhaps matching TRBD1 (5 bases). CDR3 sequence reads: CSAYKGTYGYTF. The CDR3 coding sequence is TGCAGTGCCTACAAGGGGACTTATGGCTACACCTTC.